A single sample gave rise to the 3 T cell receptor beta chains below, sequenced in a study of long-term antiretroviral therapy in people with HIV. Run at survey level, the immunoSEQ assay was version v3.0. Sequencing was performed with immunoSEQ multiplex PCR; in TCRdb, only in-frame clones are kept and a portion is missing. The sample has about 35,000 clones, about 70% seen once. The material was unsorted PBMCs, obtained 3 years after starting antiretroviral therapy. The receptors were sampled from a man aged 45-65 years with HIV.

Here the CDR3 DNA reads TGTGCCAGCAGTTTATCGGCAAACTACAACTATGGCTACACCTTC. The encoded protein is CASSLSANYNYGYTF. The chain carries TRBV27 and TRBJ1-2; D is unresolved. Germline-derived CDR1 and CDR2 are MNHEY and SMNVEV (reference sequence). V shed 0 bases and J shed 2 bases, with 10 bases lying between them. This CDR3 is 15 amino acids long.

The rearrangement links TRBV28 to TRBJ1-4; tentative D call: TRBD1 (5 bases). The CDR3 contains 16 residues. Trimming left V 2 bases short and J 0 bases short, with 10 bases between. Germline V CDR1 and CDR2: MDHEN, SYDVKM. The DNA for the CDR3 is TGTGCCAGCAGTTTAAGGACACCTGCAACTAATGAAAAACTGTTTTTT. Its translation is CASSLRTPATNEKLFF.

This chain joins TRBV7-8 and TRBJ2-7; 7 nucleotides agree with TRBD1. The CDR3 runs to 14 residues. V was pared by 5 bases and J by 5 bases, with 9 bases of the junction left unmatched. Germline assignment: CDR1 SGHVS and CDR2 FQNEAQ. The DNA of the CDR3 is TGTGCCAGCAGCCCGGGACAGACCCATCACGAGCAGTACTTC. Residues: CASSPGQTHHEQYF. The variable domain in full, completed from reference TRBV7-8 and TRBJ2-7, reads GAGVSQSPRYKVAKRGQDVALRCDPISGHVSLFWYQQALGQGPEFLTYFQNEAQLDKSGLPSDRFFAERPEGSVSTLKIQRTQQEDSAVYLCASSPGQTHHEQYFGPGTRLTVT.